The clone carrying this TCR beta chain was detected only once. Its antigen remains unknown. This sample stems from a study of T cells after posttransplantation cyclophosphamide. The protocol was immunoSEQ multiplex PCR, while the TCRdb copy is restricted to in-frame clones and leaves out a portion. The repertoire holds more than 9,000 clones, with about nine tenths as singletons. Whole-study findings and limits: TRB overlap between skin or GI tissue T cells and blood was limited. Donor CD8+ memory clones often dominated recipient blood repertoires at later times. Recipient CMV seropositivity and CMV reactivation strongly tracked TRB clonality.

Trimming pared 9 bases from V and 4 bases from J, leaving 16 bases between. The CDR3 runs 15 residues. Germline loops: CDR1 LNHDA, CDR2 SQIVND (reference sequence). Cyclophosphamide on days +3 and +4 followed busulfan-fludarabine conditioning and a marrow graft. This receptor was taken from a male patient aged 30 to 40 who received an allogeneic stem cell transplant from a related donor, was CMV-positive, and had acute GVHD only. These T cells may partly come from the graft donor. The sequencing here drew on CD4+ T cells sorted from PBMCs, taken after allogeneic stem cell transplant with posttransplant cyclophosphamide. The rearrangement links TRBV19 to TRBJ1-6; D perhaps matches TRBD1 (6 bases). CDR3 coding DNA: TGTGCCAGCCAAAGACAGGCACAATATAATTCACCCCTCCACTTT. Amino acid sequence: CASQRQAQYNSPLHF.